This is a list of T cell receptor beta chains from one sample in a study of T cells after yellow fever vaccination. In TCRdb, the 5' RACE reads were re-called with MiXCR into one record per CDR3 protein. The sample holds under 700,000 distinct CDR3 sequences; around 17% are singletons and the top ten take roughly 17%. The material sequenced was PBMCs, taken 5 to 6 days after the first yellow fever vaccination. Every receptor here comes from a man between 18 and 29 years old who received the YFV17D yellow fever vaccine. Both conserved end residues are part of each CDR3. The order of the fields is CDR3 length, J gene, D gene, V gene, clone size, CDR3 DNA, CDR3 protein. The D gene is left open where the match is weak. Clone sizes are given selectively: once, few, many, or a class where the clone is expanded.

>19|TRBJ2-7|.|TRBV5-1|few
TGCGCCAGCAGCTTGGCACTTCCTATCAGCCGGGACGTCTCCTACGAGCAGTACTTC
CASSLALPISRDVSYEQYF
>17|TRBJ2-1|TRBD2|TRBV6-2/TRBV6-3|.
TGTGCCAGCAGTTACGAGACCGGGACTAGCGGGGTGGGTGAGCAGTTCTTC
CASSYETGTSGVGEQFF
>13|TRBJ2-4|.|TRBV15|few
TGTGCCACCAGCAGACCCAAGGGGGACATTCAGTACTTC
CATSRPKGDIQYF
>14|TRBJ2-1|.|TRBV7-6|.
TGTGCCAGCAGCTTAGTAAGCGACAGCAATGAGCAGTTCTTC
CASSLVSDSNEQFF
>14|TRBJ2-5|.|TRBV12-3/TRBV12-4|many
TGTGCCAGCAGCCTGGGGTCGGGTAGGGAGACCCAGTACTTC
CASSLGSGRETQYF
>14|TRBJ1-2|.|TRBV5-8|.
TGTGCCAGCAGCTTGTTCAGAACTAACTATGGCTACACCTTC
CASSLFRTNYGYTF
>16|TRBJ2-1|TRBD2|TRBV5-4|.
TGTGCCAGCAGTGCGCAGAGCGGGGGGGCCGGCAATGAGCAGTTCTTC
CASSAQSGGAGNEQFF
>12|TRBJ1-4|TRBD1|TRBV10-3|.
TGTGCCATCAGAGGGACAGGTGAAAAACTGTTTTTT
CAIRGTGEKLFF
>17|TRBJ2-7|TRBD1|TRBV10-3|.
TGTGCCATCAGGACAAATTCCGACAGGGATCTTACCTACGAGCAGTACTTC
CAIRTNSDRDLTYEQYF
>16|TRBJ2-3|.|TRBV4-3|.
TGCGCCAGCAGCCAAACGGGACCAGCTAGCACAGATACGCAGTATTTT
CASSQTGPASTDTQYF
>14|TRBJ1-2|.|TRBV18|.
TGTGCCAGCTCCCCGTCGGACAACCCGCAGGGCTACACCTTC
CASSPSDNPQGYTF
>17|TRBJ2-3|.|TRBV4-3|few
TGCGCCAGCAGCCAAGAACTCGCGGGCCATAGCACAGATACGCAGTATTTT
CASSQELAGHSTDTQYF
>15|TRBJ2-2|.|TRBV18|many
TGTGCCAGCTCACCATCCAGGATGAACACCGGGGAGCTGTTTTTT
CASSPSRMNTGELFF
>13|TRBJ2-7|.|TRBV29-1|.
TGCAGCGTTGAAGTCAGGGGGGTCTACGAGCAGTACTTC
CSVEVRGVYEQYF
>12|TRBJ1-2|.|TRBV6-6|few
TGTGCCAGCAGTTATGGTCAACATGGCTACACCTTC
CASSYGQHGYTF
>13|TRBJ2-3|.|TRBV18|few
TGTGCCAGCTCACCACCCTTAGCAGATACGCAGTATTTT
CASSPPLADTQYF
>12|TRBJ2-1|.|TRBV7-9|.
TGTGCCAGCGTAACGGAGTACAATGAGCAGTTCTTC
CASVTEYNEQFF
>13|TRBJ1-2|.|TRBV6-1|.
TGTGCCAGCAACCCGCGATCGGACGAGGCTCAAACCTTC
CASNPRSDEAQTF
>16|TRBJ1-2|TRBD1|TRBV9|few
TGTGCCAGCAGCCCCCGGGGACAGTTATTGGACTATGGCTACACCTTC
CASSPRGQLLDYGYTF
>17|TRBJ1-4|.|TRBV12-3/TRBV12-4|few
TGTGCCAGCAGTTTAGGCCCATTGTCAGGATTGTCTGAAAAACTGTTTTTT
CASSLGPLSGLSEKLFF
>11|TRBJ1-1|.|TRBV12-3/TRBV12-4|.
TGTGCCAGCAAGAGGCGGCGTGAAGCTTTCTTT
CASKRRREAFF
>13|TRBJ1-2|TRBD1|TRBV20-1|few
TGCAGTGCCATGGACAGGGGATTCTATGGCTACACCTTC
CSAMDRGFYGYTF
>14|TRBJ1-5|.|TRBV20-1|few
TGCAGTGCTAGAGCCAGGGGCATAGAGCAGCCCCAGCATTTT
CSARARGIEQPQHF
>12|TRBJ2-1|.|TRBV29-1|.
TGCAGCGTCCCCTTCTTGTACAATGAGCAGTTCTTC
CSVPFLYNEQFF
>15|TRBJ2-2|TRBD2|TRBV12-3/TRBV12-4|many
TGTGCCAGCAGTTGGACTAGCGGGGTAGCCGGGGAGCTGTTTTTT
CASSWTSGVAGELFF
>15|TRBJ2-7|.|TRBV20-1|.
TGCAGTGCTAGAGATAGAACAGATCCCTCCTACGAGCAGTACTTC
CSARDRTDPSYEQYF
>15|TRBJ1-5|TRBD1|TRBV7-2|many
TGTGCCAGCAGCTTAGTAGGGGGCCAAAATCAGCCCCAGCATTTT
CASSLVGGQNQPQHF
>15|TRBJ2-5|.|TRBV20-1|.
TGCAGTGCTAAGGACCCAGGCGGGGGCGGCGAGACCCAGTACTTC
CSAKDPGGGGETQYF
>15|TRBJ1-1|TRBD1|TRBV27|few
TGTGCCAGCAGTAGGACAGGGGACGGGTACACTGAAGCTTTCTTT
CASSRTGDGYTEAFF
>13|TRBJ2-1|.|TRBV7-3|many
TGTGCCAGCAGCCTACTCCAGGGAAATGAGCAGTTCTTC
CASSLLQGNEQFF
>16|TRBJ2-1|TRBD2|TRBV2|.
TGTGCCAGCAGGGGACTAGCGGGGAGCTCCTACAATGAGCAGTTCTTC
CASRGLAGSSYNEQFF
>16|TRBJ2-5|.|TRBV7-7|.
TGTGCCAGCAGCTTAGGCGCCCAAACGACGGAAGAGACCCAGTACTTC
CASSLGAQTTEETQYF
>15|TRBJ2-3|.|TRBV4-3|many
TGCGCCAGCAGCCAAGGGGGCCAGCGACCAGATACGCAGTATTTT
CASSQGGQRPDTQYF
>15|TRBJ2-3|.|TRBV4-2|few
TGTGCCAGCAGCCAAGAACCTAGCGGCACAGATACGCAGTATTTT
CASSQEPSGTDTQYF
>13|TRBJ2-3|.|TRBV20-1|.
TGCAGTGCTAATACCCCGCCTGAGGATACGCAGTATTTT
CSANTPPEDTQYF
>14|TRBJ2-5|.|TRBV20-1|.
TGCAGTGCACCTCAGGGGACACACCAAGAGACCCAGTACTTC
CSAPQGTHQETQYF
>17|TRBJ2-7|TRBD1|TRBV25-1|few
TGTGCCAGCAGTACTCTGAACCGACAGGGAGTTACCTACGAGCAGTACTTC
CASSTLNRQGVTYEQYF
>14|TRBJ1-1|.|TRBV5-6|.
TGTGCCAGCAGCTTGATTGGGCAGTACTCTGAAGCTTTCTTT
CASSLIGQYSEAFF
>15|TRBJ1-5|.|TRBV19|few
TGTGCCAGTAGTACCCCCGGACAGCCGAATCAGCCCCAGCATTTT
CASSTPGQPNQPQHF
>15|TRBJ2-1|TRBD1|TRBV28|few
TGTGCCATCCTGAGTGGGACAGGGAGGAACAATGAGCAGTTCTTC
CAILSGTGRNNEQFF
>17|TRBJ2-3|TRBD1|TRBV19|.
TGTGCCAGTAGTATAGCCGGGACAGGGGGAGGCACAGATACGCAGTATTTT
CASSIAGTGGGTDTQYF
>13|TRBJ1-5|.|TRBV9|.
TGTGCCAGCAGCGTAGGGGGGGTTCAGCCCCAGCATTTT
CASSVGGVQPQHF
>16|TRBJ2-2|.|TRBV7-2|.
TGTGCCAGCAGCCCATCCTACCCAGGAGGTTCCGGGGAGCTGTTTTTT
CASSPSYPGGSGELFF
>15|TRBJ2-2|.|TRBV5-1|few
TGCGCCAGCAGCTCAGAACCGACGAACACCGGGGAGCTGTTTTTT
CASSSEPTNTGELFF
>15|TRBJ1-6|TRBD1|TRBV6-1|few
TGTGCCAGCGGAGACAGGGCTGGGAATAATTCACCCCTCCACTTT
CASGDRAGNNSPLHF
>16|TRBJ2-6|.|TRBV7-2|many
TGTGCCAGCAGCTCGGGACTCCACCTTGGGGCCAACGTCCTGACTTTC
CASSSGLHLGANVLTF
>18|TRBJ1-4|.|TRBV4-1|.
TGCGCCAGCAGCCAAGTTGCTGAGACGGAGGGGGTGGGCGAAAAACTGTTTTTT
CASSQVAETEGVGEKLFF